The rows below give T cell receptor beta chains drawn from one sample of a study of blood T cell repertoires in COVID-19. The assay was immunoSEQ multiplex PCR, and TCRdb's table has in-frame clones only and misses some. The repertoire has 220,000 or so clones, around 84% of them found once; the top ten carry roughly 21%. Sequencing was done on a sample of peripheral blood. These receptors were taken from a man aged 25 to 40 with active or convalescent COVID-19. CDR3s include the opening cysteine and the closing phenylalanine or tryptophan. Each record gives: J gene, V gene, D gene, clone size, CDR3 DNA, CDR3 protein. The D gene is left open where the match is weak. Rows give clone size only sometimes, using once, few, many, or a class for an expanded clone.

>TRBJ2-1|TRBV10-2|.|.
TGCGCCAGCGTCTATAACCCGAGGGAGAATGAGCAGTTCTTC
CASVYNPRENEQFF
>TRBJ1-5|TRBV18|.|.
TGTGCCAGCTCATCAGACAGAGATCAGCCCCAGCATTTT
CASSSDRDQPQHF
>TRBJ2-1|TRBV27|TRBD2|.
TGTGCCAGCAGCTCCCGACTAGCGGCTACCTACAATGAGCAGTTCTTC
CASSSRLAATYNEQFF
>TRBJ2-7|TRBV2|.|.
TGTGCCAGCAGTGAACAGGGCAGCGAGTACGAGCAGTACTTC
CASSEQGSEYEQYF
>TRBJ2-1|TRBV27|TRBD2|.
TGTGCCATCGGAGCTGGGGGCTTCACGTCGACTAGCGGGATAGACAATGAGCAGTTCTTC
CAIGAGGFTSTSGIDNEQFF
>TRBJ1-5|TRBV2|TRBD1|.
TGTGCCAGCAGCGCCACAGGGGAACCCCAGCATTTT
CASSATGEPQHF
>TRBJ2-2|TRBV7-8|.|.
TGTGCCAGCAGCTTAGTGAGCCGATTGAACACCGGGGAGCTGTTTTTT
CASSLVSRLNTGELFF
>TRBJ2-3|TRBV9|TRBD2|.
TGTGCCAGCAGCGTAACCCCTTCCGGGGGGTCCACAGATACGCAGTATTTT
CASSVTPSGGSTDTQYF
>TRBJ2-2|TRBV7-2|TRBD2|.
TGTGCCAGCAGCTATTCTCGGACTAGCGGGAGAGACACCGGGGAGCTGTTTTTT
CASSYSRTSGRDTGELFF
>TRBJ1-2|TRBV6-5|.|.
.
CASSILGQGLDGYTF
>TRBJ2-7|TRBV2|TRBD1|.
TGTGCCAGCAGTGACCGGGACAGGGGGAAGTACGAGCAGTACTTC
CASSDRDRGKYEQYF
>TRBJ1-2|TRBV6-6|.|.
TGTGCCAGCAGGAGGAGAGATGGCTACACCTTC
CASRRRDGYTF
>TRBJ1-1|TRBV9|.|.
TGTGCCAGCAGCCCCCTCAGGGATCGAGATGAAGCTTTCTTT
CASSPLRDRDEAFF
>TRBJ2-7|TRBV20-1|.|.
TGCAGTGCTGCGAATAACTACGAGCAGTACTTC
CSAANNYEQYF
>TRBJ2-7|TRBV25-1|TRBD1|.
TGTGCCAGCCTAGGACAGGTCTCCTACGAGCAGTACTTC
CASLGQVSYEQYF
>TRBJ1-5|TRBV28|.|.
TGTGCCAGCAGGGCCCAAGAAAATAGCAATCAGCCCCAGCATTTT
CASRAQENSNQPQHF
>TRBJ1-2|TRBV7-2|.|once
TGTGCCAGCAGCTTAGCGTGGCACCTTAACCATGGCTACACCTTC
CASSLAWHLNHGYTF
>TRBJ2-1|TRBV29-1|.|.
TGCAGCGCCAGAAAGACGGCAAAAGGGGCGAATGAGCAGTTCTTC
CSARKTAKGANEQFF
>TRBJ1-2|TRBV7-2|.|.
TGTGCCAGCAGCTTAGCAATAGGACAGAACTATGGCTACACCTTC
CASSLAIGQNYGYTF
>TRBJ1-5|TRBV19|TRBD1|.
TGTGCCAGTAGTATCAACAGGGGGTTTGATCAGCCCCAGCATTTT
CASSINRGFDQPQHF
>TRBJ1-2|TRBV27|TRBD1|.
TGTGCCAGCAGTTTAACTTGGGGACAGGGTGCTGGCTACACCTTC
CASSLTWGQGAGYTF
>TRBJ2-7|TRBV12-3/TRBV12-4|.|.
TGTGCCAGCAGTTTAAGGGGTGTAGACGAGCAGTACTTC
CASSLRGVDEQYF
>TRBJ1-4|TRBV5-1|.|.
TGCGCCAGCAGCGATGGACAGACGTTTTATGAAAAACTGTTTTTT
CASSDGQTFYEKLFF
>TRBJ1-1|TRBV7-2|.|.
TGTGCCAGCAGCCCTAGAGTCCCCTCGACAGGTAACACTGAAGCTTTCTTT
CASSPRVPSTGNTEAFF
>TRBJ1-2|TRBV3-1/TRBV3-2|.|.
TGTGCCAGCAGCCAAGAAGGCGGCTATGGCTACACCTTC
CASSQEGGYGYTF
>TRBJ2-6|TRBV19|.|.
TGTGCCAGTAGTGCCCACAGGGCTGGGGGGGCCAACGTCCTGACTTTC
CASSAHRAGGANVLTF
>TRBJ2-5|TRBV6-6|TRBD1|.
TGTGCCAGCAGCCGGGGGGACAGGGTCCAAGAGACCCAGTACTTC
CASSRGDRVQETQYF
>TRBJ2-3|TRBV7-2|.|.
TGTGCCAGCAGCAACAGGCCTACTTTCACAGATACGCAGTATTTT
CASSNRPTFTDTQYF
>TRBJ2-4|TRBV15|.|.
TGTGCCACCAGCAGAGATGCGACTTTGGGCAAAAACATTCAGTACTTC
CATSRDATLGKNIQYF
>TRBJ2-6|TRBV19|.|few
TGTGCCAGTTCGGACAGCCGCTCTGGGGCCAACGTCCTGACTTTC
CASSDSRSGANVLTF